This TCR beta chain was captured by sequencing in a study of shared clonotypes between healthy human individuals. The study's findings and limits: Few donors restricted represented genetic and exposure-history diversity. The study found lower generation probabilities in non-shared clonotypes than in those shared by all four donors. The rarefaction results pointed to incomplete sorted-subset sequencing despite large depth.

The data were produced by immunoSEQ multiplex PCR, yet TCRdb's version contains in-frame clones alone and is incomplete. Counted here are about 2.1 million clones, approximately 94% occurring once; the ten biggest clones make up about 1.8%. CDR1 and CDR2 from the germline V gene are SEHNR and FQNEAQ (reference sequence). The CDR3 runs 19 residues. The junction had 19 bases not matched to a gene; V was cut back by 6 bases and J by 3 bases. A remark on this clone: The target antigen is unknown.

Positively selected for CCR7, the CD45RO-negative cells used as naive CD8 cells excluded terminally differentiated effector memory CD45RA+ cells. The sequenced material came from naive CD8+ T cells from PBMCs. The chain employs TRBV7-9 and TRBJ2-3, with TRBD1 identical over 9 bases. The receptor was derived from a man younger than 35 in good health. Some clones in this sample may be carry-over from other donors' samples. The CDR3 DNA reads TGTGCCAGCAGTACTTATGACAGGGGGACTTTCATGGTAACAGATACGCAGTATTTT. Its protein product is CASSTYDRGTFMVTDTQYF.